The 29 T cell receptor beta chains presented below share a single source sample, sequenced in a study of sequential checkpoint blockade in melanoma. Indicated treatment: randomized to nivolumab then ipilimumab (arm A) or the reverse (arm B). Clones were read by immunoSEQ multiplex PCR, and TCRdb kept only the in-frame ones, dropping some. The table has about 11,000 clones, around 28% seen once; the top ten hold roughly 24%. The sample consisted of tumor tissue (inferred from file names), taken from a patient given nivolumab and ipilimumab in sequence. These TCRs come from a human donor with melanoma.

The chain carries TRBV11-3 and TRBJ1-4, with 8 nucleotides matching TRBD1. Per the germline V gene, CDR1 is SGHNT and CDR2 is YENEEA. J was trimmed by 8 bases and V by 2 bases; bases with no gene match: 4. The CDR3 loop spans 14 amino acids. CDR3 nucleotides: TGTGCCAGCAGCTTAACAGGGGGGAGGGAAAAACTGTTTTTT. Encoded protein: CASSLTGGREKLFF.

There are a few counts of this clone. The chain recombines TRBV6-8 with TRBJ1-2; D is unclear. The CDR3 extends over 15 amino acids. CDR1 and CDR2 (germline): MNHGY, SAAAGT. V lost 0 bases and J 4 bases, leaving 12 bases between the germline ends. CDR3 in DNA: TGTGCCAGCAGTTACTCGGGCAGATCGGGCTATGGCTACACCTTC. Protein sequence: CASSYSGRSGYGYTF.

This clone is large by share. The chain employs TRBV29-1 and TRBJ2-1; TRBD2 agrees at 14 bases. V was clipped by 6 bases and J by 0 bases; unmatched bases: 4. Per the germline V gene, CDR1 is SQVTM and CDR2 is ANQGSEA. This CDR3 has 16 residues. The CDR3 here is CSVTGLAGGSYNEQFF. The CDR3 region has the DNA TGCAGCGTCACCGGACTAGCGGGGGGCTCCTACAATGAGCAGTTCTTC.

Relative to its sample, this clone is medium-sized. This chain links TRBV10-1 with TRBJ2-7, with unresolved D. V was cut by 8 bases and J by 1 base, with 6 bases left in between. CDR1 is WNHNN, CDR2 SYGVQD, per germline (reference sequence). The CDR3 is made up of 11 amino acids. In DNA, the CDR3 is TGCGCCAGCCTACAATCCTACGAGCAGTACTTC. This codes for CASLQSYEQYF.

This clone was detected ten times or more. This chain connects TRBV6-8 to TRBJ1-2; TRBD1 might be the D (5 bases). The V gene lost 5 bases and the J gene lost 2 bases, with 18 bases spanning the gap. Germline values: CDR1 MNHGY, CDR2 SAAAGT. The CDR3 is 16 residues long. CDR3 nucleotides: TGTGCCAGCAGTGATCCCCCGGGACTCAGAAACTATGGCTACACCTTC. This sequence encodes CASSDPPGLRNYGYTF.

The chain's CDR3 is CASSLTGDSGNTIYF. The CDR3 nucleotides are TGCGCCAGCAGCTTAACCGGGGACTCTGGAAACACCATATATTTT. The genes are TRBV5-1 and TRBJ1-3; no clear D. V was shortened by 2 bases and J by 0 bases, with 9 bases between the two germline ends. Germline loops: CDR1 SGHRS, CDR2 YFSETQ. This CDR3 contains 15 residues.

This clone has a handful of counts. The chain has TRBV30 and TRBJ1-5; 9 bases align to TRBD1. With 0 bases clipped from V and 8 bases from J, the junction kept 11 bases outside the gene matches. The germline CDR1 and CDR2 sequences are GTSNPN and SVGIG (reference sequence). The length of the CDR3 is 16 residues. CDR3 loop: CAWSVPGGQGWKPQHF. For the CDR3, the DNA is TGTGCCTGGAGTGTCCCTGGGGGACAGGGCTGGAAGCCCCAGCATTTT.

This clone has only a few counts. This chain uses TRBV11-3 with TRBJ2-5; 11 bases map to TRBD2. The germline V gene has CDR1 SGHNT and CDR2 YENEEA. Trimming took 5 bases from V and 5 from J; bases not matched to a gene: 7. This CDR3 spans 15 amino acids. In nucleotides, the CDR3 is TGTGCCAGCAGCCTTAGCGGGGGGGCCTTTGAGACCCAGTACTTC. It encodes CASSLSGGAFETQYF.

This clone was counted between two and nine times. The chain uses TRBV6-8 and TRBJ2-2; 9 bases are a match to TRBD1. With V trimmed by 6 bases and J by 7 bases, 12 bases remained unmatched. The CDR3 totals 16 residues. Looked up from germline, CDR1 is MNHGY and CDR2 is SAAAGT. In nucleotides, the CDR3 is TGTGCCAGCAGCCAGTACGGACAGGGGCTTGTCGGGGAGCTGTTTTTT. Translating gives CASSQYGQGLVGELFF.

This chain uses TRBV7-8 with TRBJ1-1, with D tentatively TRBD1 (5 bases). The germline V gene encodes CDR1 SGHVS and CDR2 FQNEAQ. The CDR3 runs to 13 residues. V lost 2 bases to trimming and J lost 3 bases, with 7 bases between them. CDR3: CASSLLGDTEAFF. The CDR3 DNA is TGTGCCAGCAGCTTATTGGGGGACACTGAAGCTTTCTTT.

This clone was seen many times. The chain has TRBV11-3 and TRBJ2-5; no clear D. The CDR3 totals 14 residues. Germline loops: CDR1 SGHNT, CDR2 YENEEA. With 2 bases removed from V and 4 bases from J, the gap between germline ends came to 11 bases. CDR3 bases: TGTGCCAGCAGCTTAAGTGTACTTTCAGAGACCCAGTACTTC. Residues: CASSLSVLSETQYF.

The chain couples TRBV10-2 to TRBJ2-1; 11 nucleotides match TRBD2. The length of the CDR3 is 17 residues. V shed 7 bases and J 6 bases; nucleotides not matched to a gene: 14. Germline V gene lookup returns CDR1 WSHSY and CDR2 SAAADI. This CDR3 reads CASTGWASGGLTNEQFF. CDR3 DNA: TGCGCCAGCACCGGGTGGGCTAGCGGGGGGCTAACCAATGAGCAGTTCTTC.

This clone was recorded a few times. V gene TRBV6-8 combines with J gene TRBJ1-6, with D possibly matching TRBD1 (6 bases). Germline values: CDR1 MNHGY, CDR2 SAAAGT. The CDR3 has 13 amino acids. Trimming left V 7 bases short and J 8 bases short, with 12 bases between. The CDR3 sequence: CASIQGWDSPLHF. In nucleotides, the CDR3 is TGTGCCAGCATCCAGGGGTGGGATTCACCCCTCCACTTT.

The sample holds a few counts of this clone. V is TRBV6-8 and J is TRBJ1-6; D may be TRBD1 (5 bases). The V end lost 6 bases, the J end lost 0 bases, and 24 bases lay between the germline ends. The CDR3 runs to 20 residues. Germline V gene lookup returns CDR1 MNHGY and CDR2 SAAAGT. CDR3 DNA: TGTGCCAGCAGAGCCCCGGGACTAAAATTGGGCGGCTCCTATAATTCACCCCTCCACTTT. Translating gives CASRAPGLKLGGSYNSPLHF.

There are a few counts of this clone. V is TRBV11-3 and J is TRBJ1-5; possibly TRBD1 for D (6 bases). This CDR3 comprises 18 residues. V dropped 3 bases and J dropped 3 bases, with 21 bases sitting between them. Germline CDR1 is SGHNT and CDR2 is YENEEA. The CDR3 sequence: CASSFFSPRGGNNQPQHF. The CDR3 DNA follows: TGTGCCAGCAGCTTCTTCTCCCCTAGAGGGGGTAACAATCAGCCCCAGCATTTT.

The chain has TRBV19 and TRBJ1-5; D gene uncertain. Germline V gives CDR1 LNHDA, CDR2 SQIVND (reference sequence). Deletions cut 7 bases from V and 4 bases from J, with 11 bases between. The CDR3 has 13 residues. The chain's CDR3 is CASKGRQNQPQHF. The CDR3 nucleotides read TGTGCCAGTAAAGGGCGCCAGAATCAGCCCCAGCATTTT.

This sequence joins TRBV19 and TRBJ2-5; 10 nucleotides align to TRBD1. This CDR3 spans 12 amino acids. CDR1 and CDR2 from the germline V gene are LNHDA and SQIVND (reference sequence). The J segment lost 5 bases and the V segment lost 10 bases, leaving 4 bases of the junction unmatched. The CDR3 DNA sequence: TGTGCCACTAGGGACAGGGGTGAGACCCAGTACTTC. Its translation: CATRDRGETQYF.

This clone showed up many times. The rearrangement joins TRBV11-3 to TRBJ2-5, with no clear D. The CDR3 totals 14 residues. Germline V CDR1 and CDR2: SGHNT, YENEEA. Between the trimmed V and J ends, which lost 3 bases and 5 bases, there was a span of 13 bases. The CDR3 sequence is CASSLDTLQETQYF. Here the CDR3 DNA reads TGTGCCAGCAGCTTGGATACGCTCCAGGAGACCCAGTACTTC. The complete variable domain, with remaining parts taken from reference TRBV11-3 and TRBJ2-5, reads EAGVVQSPRYKIIEKKQPVAFWCNPISGHNTLYWYLQNLGQGPELLIRYENEEAVDDSQLPKDRFSAERLKGVDSTLKIQPAELGDSAVYLCASSLDTLQETQYFGPGTRLLVL.

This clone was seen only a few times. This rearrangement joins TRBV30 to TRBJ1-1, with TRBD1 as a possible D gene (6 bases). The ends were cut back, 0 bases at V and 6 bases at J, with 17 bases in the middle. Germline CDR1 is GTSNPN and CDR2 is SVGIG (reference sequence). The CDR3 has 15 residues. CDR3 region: CAWSVQWGPYSEAFF. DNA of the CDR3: TGTGCCTGGAGTGTACAATGGGGGCCCTACTCTGAAGCTTTCTTT.

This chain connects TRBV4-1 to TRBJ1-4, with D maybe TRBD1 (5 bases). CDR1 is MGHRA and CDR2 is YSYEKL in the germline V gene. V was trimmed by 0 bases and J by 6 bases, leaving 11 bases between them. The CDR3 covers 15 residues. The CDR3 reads CASSQDWGDDEKLFF. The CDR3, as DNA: TGCGCCAGCAGCCAAGATTGGGGGGACGATGAAAAACTGTTTTTT.

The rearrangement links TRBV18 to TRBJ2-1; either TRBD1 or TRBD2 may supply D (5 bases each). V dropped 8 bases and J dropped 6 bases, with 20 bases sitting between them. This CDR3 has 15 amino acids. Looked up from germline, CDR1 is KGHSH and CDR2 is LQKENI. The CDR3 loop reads CASALRGRDGNEQFF. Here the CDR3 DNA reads TGTGCCAGCGCACTAAGGGGCAGGGACGGCAATGAGCAGTTCTTC.

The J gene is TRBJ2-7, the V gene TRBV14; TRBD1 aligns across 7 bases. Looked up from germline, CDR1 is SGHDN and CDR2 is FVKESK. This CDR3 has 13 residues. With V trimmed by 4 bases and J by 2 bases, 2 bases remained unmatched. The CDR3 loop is CASSPGQAYEQYF. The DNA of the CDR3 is TGTGCCAGCAGCCCTGGACAGGCCTACGAGCAGTACTTC.

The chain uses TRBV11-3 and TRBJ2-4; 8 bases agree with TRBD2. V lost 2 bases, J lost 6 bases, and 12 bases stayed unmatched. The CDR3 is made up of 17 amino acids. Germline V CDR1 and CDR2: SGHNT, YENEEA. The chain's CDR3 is CASSLLAGPPPGNIQYF. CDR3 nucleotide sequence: TGTGCCAGCAGCTTACTAGCGGGTCCACCTCCCGGAAACATTCAGTACTTC.

The CDR3, as DNA: TGTGCCAGCAGAAAAGACGCAGGTGCTAATGAAAAACTGTTTTTT. It codes for CASRKDAGANEKLFF. The rearrangement links TRBV9 to TRBJ1-4; no reliable D call. V dropped 5 bases and J dropped 3 bases, with 14 bases sitting between them. The CDR3 is 15 amino acids. Germline V gene data show CDR1 as SGDLS and CDR2 as YYNGEE.

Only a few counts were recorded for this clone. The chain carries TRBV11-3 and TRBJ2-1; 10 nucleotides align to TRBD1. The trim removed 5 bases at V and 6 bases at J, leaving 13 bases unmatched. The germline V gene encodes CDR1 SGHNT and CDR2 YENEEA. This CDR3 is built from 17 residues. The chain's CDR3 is CASSPHGPGQGSNEQFF. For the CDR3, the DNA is TGTGCCAGCAGCCCTCACGGCCCGGGACAGGGGTCCAATGAGCAGTTCTTC.

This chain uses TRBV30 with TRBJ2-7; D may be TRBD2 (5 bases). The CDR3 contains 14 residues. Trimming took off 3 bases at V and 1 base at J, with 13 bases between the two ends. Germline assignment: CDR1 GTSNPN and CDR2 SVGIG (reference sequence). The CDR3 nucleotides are TGTGCCTGGAGCGCCGGGATCCCTTCCTACGAGCAGTACTTC. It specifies CAWSAGIPSYEQYF. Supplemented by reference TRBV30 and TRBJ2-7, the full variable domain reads SQTIHQWPATLVQPVGSPLSLECTVEGTSNPNLYWYRQAAGRGLQLLFYSVGIGQISSEVPQNLSASRPQDRQFILSSKKLLLSDSGFYLCAWSAGIPSYEQYFGPGTRLTVT.

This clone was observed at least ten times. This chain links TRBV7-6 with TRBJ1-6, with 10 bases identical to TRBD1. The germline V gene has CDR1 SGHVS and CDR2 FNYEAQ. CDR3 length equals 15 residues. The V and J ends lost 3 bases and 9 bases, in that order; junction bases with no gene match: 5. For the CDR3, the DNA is TGTGCCAGCAGCTTGACAGGGGGCTTGGGTTCACCCCTCCACTTT. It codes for CASSLTGGLGSPLHF.

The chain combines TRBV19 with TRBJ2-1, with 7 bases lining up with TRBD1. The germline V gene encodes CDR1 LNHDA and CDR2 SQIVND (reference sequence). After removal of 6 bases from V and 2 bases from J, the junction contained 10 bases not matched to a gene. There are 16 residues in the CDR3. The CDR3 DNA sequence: TGTGCCAGTAGCCTATCTACAGGGGCCCCCTACAATGAGCAGTTCTTC. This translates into CASSLSTGAPYNEQFF. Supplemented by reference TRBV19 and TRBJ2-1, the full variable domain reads DGGITQSPKYLFRKEGQNVTLSCEQNLNHDAMYWYRQDPGQGLRLIYYSQIVNDFQKGDIAEGYSVSREKKESFPLTVTSAQKNPTAFYLCASSLSTGAPYNEQFFGPGTRLTVL.

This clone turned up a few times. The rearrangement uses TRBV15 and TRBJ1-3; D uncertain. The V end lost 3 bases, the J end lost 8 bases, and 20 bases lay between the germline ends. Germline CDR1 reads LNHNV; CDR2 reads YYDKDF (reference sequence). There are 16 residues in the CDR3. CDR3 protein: CATSRDASGGGDTIYF. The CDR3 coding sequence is TGTGCCACCAGCAGGGATGCAAGTGGTGGAGGCGACACCATATATTTT.